A single sample gave rise to the 27 T cell receptor beta chains below, sequenced in a study of cytomegalovirus exposure and HLA in healthy donors. A multiplex PCR was run with 60 Vbeta primers and 13 Jbeta primers. The table came from immunoSEQ multiplex PCR; TCRdb's copy has only in-frame clones and leaves some out. The sample lists over 95,000 clones; over 65% were seen once. Sequencing input: PBMCs. All receptors come from a female donor in good health and CMV-seronegative.

The genes are TRBV18 and TRBJ1-3; maybe TRBD1 (5 bases). The germline V gene has CDR1 KGHSH and CDR2 LQKENI. V lost 0 bases, J lost 3 bases, and 27 bases lay in between. The CDR3 extends over 21 amino acids. For the CDR3, the DNA is TGTGCCAGCTCACCACCCTTCAGTATACAGGCGAGTGAATCCGGTGGAAACACCATATATTTT. This codes for CASSPPFSIQASESGGNTIYF.

The V gene is TRBV30, the J gene TRBJ1-2; D unresolved. Germline CDR1 GTSNPN, CDR2 SVGIG (reference sequence). This CDR3 comprises 12 residues. Trimming stripped 1 base from V and 5 bases from J, with 8 bases between. CDR3 region: CAWSEGGYGYTF. In nucleotides, the CDR3 is TGTGCCTGGAGTGAGGGAGGGTATGGCTACACCTTC.

In the case of this clone: The junction departs from the called germline gene at one end, perhaps through a read error. Other DNA sequences in the same sample also yield this CDR3. The chain has TRBV29-1 and TRBJ1-1; 8 nucleotides align to TRBD1. The CDR3 covers 14 residues. Germline loops: CDR1 SQVTM, CDR2 ANQGSEA. This CDR3 reads CSVLRDRGLAEAFF. CDR3 DNA: TGTAGCGTTCTCCGAGACAGGGGTCTTGCTGAAGCTTTCTTT.

The rearrangement links TRBV5-1 to TRBJ1-3, with TRBD1 matching 12 bases. V dropped 6 bases and J dropped 4; count of bases not matched to a gene: 5. The CDR3 is 15 residues long. Germline V lookup: CDR1 SGHRS, CDR2 YFSETQ. CDR3 amino acids: CASTRDRGLGNTIYF. CDR3 DNA: TGCGCCAGCACCCGGGACAGGGGGCTAGGAAACACCATATATTTT.

The chain couples TRBV2 to TRBJ1-5; 7 positions match TRBD1. J lost 0 bases, V lost 4 bases, and 3 bases had no gene match. This CDR3 has 15 amino acids. The germline gives CDR1 SNHLY, CDR2 FYNNEI. Here the CDR3 DNA reads TGTGCCAGCAGTGTTAGGGACAGTAGCAATCAGCCCCAGCATTTT. Encoded protein: CASSVRDSSNQPQHF.

The chain is built from TRBV30 and TRBJ1-1; D unresolved. The CDR3 covers 13 residues. V was pared by 2 bases and J by 1 base, with 8 bases between. CDR1 is GTSNPN and CDR2 is SVGIG in the germline V gene (reference sequence). In DNA form, the CDR3 reads TGTGCCTGGAGTACGCGGCGGAACACTGAAGCTTTCTTT. It is translated as CAWSTRRNTEAFF.

The chain uses TRBV19 and TRBJ2-3; no firm D call. The CDR3 is made up of 13 amino acids. Germline CDR1 reads LNHDA; CDR2 reads SQIVND (reference sequence). V was trimmed by 2 bases and J by 2 bases, leaving 5 bases between them. CDR3: CASSIQVTDTQYF. CDR3 bases: TGTGCCAGTAGTATACAGGTCACAGATACGCAGTATTTT.

The CDR3 sequence is CASSLTQDFSGELFF. DNA of the CDR3: TGTGCCAGCAGCTTAACACAGGATTTCTCCGGGGAGCTGTTTTTT. The genes are TRBV7-9 and TRBJ2-2; the D gene is possibly TRBD1 (5 bases). This CDR3 contains 15 residues. Trimming left V 2 bases short and J 6 bases short, with 13 bases between. From germline, CDR1 is SEHNR and CDR2 FQNEAQ (reference sequence).

A few counts support this clone. This sequence joins TRBV5-1 and TRBJ2-2; 10 bases line up with TRBD1. This CDR3 spans 17 amino acids. Germline CDR1 SGHRS, CDR2 YFSETQ. After removal of 0 bases from V and 2 bases from J, the junction contained 4 bases not matched to a gene. The CDR3 coding sequence is TGCGCCAGCAGCTTGGCTCGGACAGGGGGTAACACCGGGGAGCTGTTTTTT. Translating gives CASSLARTGGNTGELFF. Full variable domain (rest looked up from reference TRBV5-1 and TRBJ2-2): KAGVTQTPRYLIKTRGQQVTLSCSPISGHRSVSWYQQTPGQGLQFLFEYFSETQRNKGNFPGRFSGRQFSNSRSEMNVSTLELGDSALYLCASSLARTGGNTGELFFGEGSRLTVL.

The gene calls are TRBV4-2 and TRBJ2-5, with 7 bases fitting TRBD2. The V gene end was trimmed by 6 bases and the J gene end by 3 bases; junction bases not matched to a gene: 4. The germline CDR1 and CDR2 sequences are LGHNA and YNFKEQ. The CDR3 covers 13 residues. In nucleotides, the CDR3 is TGTGCCAGCAGTTGGGGGGGGGAAGAGACCCAGTACTTC. It specifies CASSWGGEETQYF.

This chain links TRBV5-8 with TRBJ1-1; D is unclear. The CDR3 spans 16 residues. V was cut by 4 bases and J by 0 bases, with 16 bases left in between. Germline lookup yields CDR1 SGHTS and CDR2 YDEGEE. Written as DNA, the CDR3 is TGTGCCAGCAGCCCGAGGTCGGCGGTCATGAACACTGAAGCTTTCTTT. Its translation is CASSPRSAVMNTEAFF.

This clone was seen just once. The V call is TRBV7-2, the J call TRBJ2-7; no definite D call. Trimming removed 6 bases at V and 3 bases at J, with 6 bases between. The CDR3 contains 11 residues. Germline V gene sequence: CDR1 SGHTA, CDR2 FQGNSA. The CDR3 sequence is CASRLRYEQYF. In nucleotides, the CDR3 is TGTGCCAGCAGACTTCGCTACGAGCAGTACTTC.

The chain has TRBV18 and TRBJ2-7, with a possible D match to TRBD1 (7 bases). V lost 4 bases and J 9 bases, leaving 25 bases between the germline ends. Germline CDR1 and CDR2: KGHSH and LQKENI. This CDR3 region has 16 residues. The CDR3 reads CASSQQGLEALGGQYF. The CDR3, as DNA: TGTGCCAGCTCACAACAGGGGCTGGAGGCCCTGGGAGGGCAGTACTTC.

The chain has TRBV25-1 and TRBJ2-5; D possibly corresponds to TRBD1 (5 bases). The V end lost 4 bases, the J end lost 5 bases, and 14 bases lay between the germline ends. The germline V gene has CDR1 MGHDK and CDR2 SYGVNS. CDR3 length: 14 amino acids. CDR3 coding DNA: TGTGCCAGCAGTGTCACAGACAGTGGGGAGACCCAGTACTTC. This sequence encodes CASSVTDSGETQYF.

In this sample, this clone turned up a few times. The same CDR3 also results from other DNA sequences found in this sample. The chain combines TRBV6-4 with TRBJ2-3; the match to TRBD2 covers 15 bases. CDR3 size: 15 residues. CDR1 and CDR2 (germline): MRHNA, SNTAGT. V shed 4 bases, J shed 6 bases, and the junction held 2 bases outside the gene matches. The CDR3 bases are TGTGCCAGCAGTGGGACTAGCGGGGGGGCCGATACGCAGTATTTT. It translates to CASSGTSGGADTQYF.

V is TRBV2 and J is TRBJ1-3; tentatively, D is TRBD1 (6 bases). Trimming left V 8 bases short and J 4 bases short, with 15 bases between. Per the germline V gene, CDR1 is SNHLY and CDR2 is FYNNEI. CDR3 length: 14 amino acids. The CDR3 loop reads CASGAGTRGNTIYF. The CDR3 DNA is TGTGCCAGCGGCGCCGGGACACGGGGAAACACCATATATTTT.

The chain joins TRBV6-4 to TRBJ2-3; 11 nucleotides line up with TRBD2. This CDR3 has 15 amino acids. From germline, CDR1 is MRHNA and CDR2 SNTAGT. V shed 6 bases and J 2 bases; nucleotides not matched to a gene: 4. CDR3 in amino acids: CASSLTSGDTDTQYF. Here the CDR3 DNA reads TGTGCCAGCAGCCTGACTAGCGGGGACACAGATACGCAGTATTTT.

The rearrangement uses TRBV7-8 and TRBJ2-7, with 8 bases identical to TRBD1. Germline CDR1 SGHVS, CDR2 FQNEAQ. The CDR3 is 14 amino acids. V lost 5 bases to trimming and J lost 3 bases; unmatched junction nucleotides: 6. In nucleotides, the CDR3 is TGTGCCAGCAGCCAGAGTGGGACAGGCTACGAGCAGTACTTC. Translated: CASSQSGTGYEQYF.

J is TRBJ1-2 and V is TRBV14, with 7 bases that match TRBD1. CDR1 is SGHDN and CDR2 is FVKESK in the germline V gene. The V gene end was trimmed by 3 bases and the J gene end by 4 bases; junction bases not matched to a gene: 5. This CDR3 has 14 amino acids. CDR3 sequence: CASSQTGSSYGYTF. The CDR3 nucleotides are TGTGCCAGCAGCCAGACAGGGTCCTCCTATGGCTACACCTTC. Supplemented by reference TRBV14 and TRBJ1-2, the full variable domain reads EAGVTQFPSHSVIEKGQTVTLRCDPISGHDNLYWYRRVMGKEIKFLLHFVKESKQDESGMPNNRFLAERTGGTYSTLKVQPAELEDSGVYFCASSQTGSSYGYTFGSGTRLTVV.

The CDR3 nucleotides are TGTGCCAGCAGCCTCACTAGCCCCACCGGGGAGCTGTTTTTT. It encodes CASSLTSPTGELFF. This chain uses TRBV6-5 with TRBJ2-2; tentatively, D is TRBD2 (6 bases). The CDR3 extends over 14 amino acids. V lost 6 bases, J lost 4 bases, and 12 bases lay in between. Germline V gene data show CDR1 as MNHEY and CDR2 as SVGAGI.

The sample holds a few counts of this clone. The gene calls are TRBV2 and TRBJ1-1; the match to TRBD1 covers 8 bases. The CDR3 sequence is 15 residues long. Germline assignment: CDR1 SNHLY and CDR2 FYNNEI. V lost 4 bases and J lost 4; bases outside the gene matches: 8. CDR3 nucleotides: TGTGCCAGCAGTGTTGACAGGGGTTTATTCACTGAAGCTTTCTTT. The encoded protein is CASSVDRGLFTEAFF.

Comment on this clone: Compared with germline, one end of the junction differs, possibly owing to a read error. The gene calls are TRBV7-9 and TRBJ1-2; no clear D gene. Germline assignment: CDR1 SEHNR and CDR2 FQNEAQ (reference sequence). This CDR3 spans 13 amino acids. The CDR3 nucleotides read TGTTCCAGCAGCTTCGCAGGTGTTTATGGCTACACCTTC. This encodes CSSSFAGVYGYTF.

The chain links TRBV16 to TRBJ2-3; D is ambiguous. Deletions cut 1 base from V and 6 bases from J, with 8 bases between. CDR1 and CDR2 (germline): KGHSY, FQNENV. The CDR3 covers 13 residues. The CDR3 sequence is CASSQFPRDTQYF. The CDR3 nucleotides read TGTGCCAGCAGCCAATTCCCCCGGGATACGCAGTATTTT.

The chain combines TRBV6-1 with TRBJ2-1, with D possibly TRBD2 on 6 matching bases. CDR3 length: 17 residues. V was shortened by 0 bases and J by 3 bases, with 15 bases between the two germline ends. Germline CDR1 MNHNS, CDR2 SASEGT. The CDR3 is CASSEAPSGGDYNEQFF. The CDR3 DNA reads TGTGCCAGCAGTGAAGCCCCCTCGGGCGGGGACTACAATGAGCAGTTCTTC.

The chain uses TRBV30 and TRBJ2-3; tentative D call: TRBD2 (5 bases). Germline CDR1 reads GTSNPN; CDR2 reads SVGIG (reference sequence). V gave up 5 bases and J gave up 0 bases, with 12 bases separating them. This CDR3 comprises 14 residues. CDR3 protein: CAWHSEASTDTQYF. Written as DNA, the CDR3 is TGTGCCTGGCATAGCGAAGCTAGCACAGATACGCAGTATTTT.

As DNA, the CDR3 is TGCGCCAGCAGCTTGGATTCAGGGACACCGTTTTTT. Amino acids: CASSLDSGTPFF. The chain has TRBV5-1 and TRBJ1-4; maybe TRBD1 (6 bases). Trimming took 0 bases from V and 16 from J, leaving 13 bases between them. The CDR3 is 12 residues long. The V gene's germline CDR1 is SGHRS and CDR2 YFSETQ.

This clone was seen only a few times. The rearrangement links TRBV10-3 to TRBJ1-1; TRBD1 is a possible D gene (5 bases). There are 12 residues in the CDR3. Germline loops: CDR1 ENHRY, CDR2 SYGVKD. The V gene lost 6 bases and the J gene lost 8 bases, with 13 bases spanning the gap. The CDR3 is CAIRSAGGEAFF. In DNA form, the CDR3 reads TGTGCCATCAGGTCAGCGGGGGGAGAAGCTTTCTTT.